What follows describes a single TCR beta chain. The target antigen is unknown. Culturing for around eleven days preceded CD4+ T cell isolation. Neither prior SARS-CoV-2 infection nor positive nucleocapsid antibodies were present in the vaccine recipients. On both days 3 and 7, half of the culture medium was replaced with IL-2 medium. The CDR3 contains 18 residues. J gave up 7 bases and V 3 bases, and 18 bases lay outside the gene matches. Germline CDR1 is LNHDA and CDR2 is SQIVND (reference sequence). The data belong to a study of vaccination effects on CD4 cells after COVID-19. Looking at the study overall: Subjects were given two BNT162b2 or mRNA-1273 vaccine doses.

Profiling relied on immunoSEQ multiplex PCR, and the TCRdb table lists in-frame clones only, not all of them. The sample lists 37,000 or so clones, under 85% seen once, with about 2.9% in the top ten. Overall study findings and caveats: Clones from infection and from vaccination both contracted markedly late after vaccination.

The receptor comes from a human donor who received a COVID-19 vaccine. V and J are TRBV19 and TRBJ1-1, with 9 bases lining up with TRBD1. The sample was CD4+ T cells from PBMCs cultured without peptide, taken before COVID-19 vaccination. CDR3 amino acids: CASSMWGQGDPRRVEAFF. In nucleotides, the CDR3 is TGTGCCAGTAGTATGTGGGGACAGGGAGATCCTAGACGTGTTGAAGCTTTCTTT.